This T cell receptor (beta chain) emerged from a study of CD8 T cells in Susac syndrome. The RNA input was roughly 0.45 to 1 ug, and it was reverse transcribed with random hexamers. Coverage of TCR beta CDR3 amplification by immunoSEQ multiplex PCR extended to 54 Vbeta and 13 Jbeta. In TCRdb, the immunoSEQ multiplex PCR reads were re-called with MiXCR into one record per CDR3 protein. The sample records 140,000 to 150,000 distinct CDR3 sequences, 90% to 95% being singletons. The CDR3 loop spans 16 amino acids. Germline-derived CDR1 and CDR2 are SGHVS and FNYEAQ. With V trimmed by 5 bases and J by 4 bases, 10 bases remained unmatched.

This sequence joins TRBV7-6 and TRBJ2-1, with 8 bases aligning to TRBD1. This receptor was obtained from a human donor with multiple sclerosis. Input material: CD4+ T cells from PBMCs. CDR3 DNA: TGTGCCAGCAGCGCCACCGGAGGGACAGGTTACAATGAGCAGTTCTTC. Its protein product is CASSATGGTGYNEQFF.